This T cell receptor beta chain appears in the sequencing data of a study of T-cell memory formation after mild COVID-19 (dated by TCRdb to the early 2020s). Study-wide context: Most TCR sequence clusters were specific to one of the two donors. Two young, previously healthy adult volunteers made up the cohort, one male and one female. T-cell clones expanding and contracting after mild COVID-19 in two donors were tracked by longitudinal TCRalpha and TCRbeta repertoire sequencing.

Ficoll-Paque density gradient centrifugation was the method used to isolate PBMCs. Sequencing was performed on an Illumina NovaSeq 6000. Using 5'RACE with constant-segment primers, TCRalpha and TCRbeta cDNA libraries were constructed, with sample barcodes and unique molecular identifiers added in the process. Trizol reagent was used to extract RNA from every sample. The libraries were amplified in two PCR steps, and the second step added a second sample barcode and Illumina TruSeq adapters. Sequencing of libraries was performed on an Illumina NovaSeq with 2 x 150 bp paired-end reads. In the source study's methods: Demultiplexing of reads and collapsing into UMI-guided consensus sequences were performed with migec v1.2.7. Using mixcr v2.1.11, UMI consensuses were aligned to TRA and TRB V and J templates and then assembled into clonotypes. A clonotype was counted as expanded or contracted only if both edgeR and NoisET called the change significant, with noise models trained on biological replicates. For edgeR calls, the thresholds were a false discovery rate-adjusted p below 0.01 and a log2 fold-change of 1. PCA with hierarchical clustering of max-normalized trajectories of the 1000 most abundant clonotypes was used as exploratory dynamics analysis. Separately sequenced CD4+ and CD8+ repertoires were used to assign a CD4 or CD8 phenotype to each responding clone. The public reads were quality trimmed at Q25 with fastp and then assembled into clones with MiXCR by TCRdb, keeping productive beta chains. When rows share a CDR3 protein, they turn into one entry using the most common DNA and genes. None of the V and J calls come from the authors' own analysis; TCRdb made them. Here the sample has approximately 350,000 distinct CDR3 sequences; over 13% occur a single time. In total, the top ten clones hold roughly a fifth of the sample.

Deletion took 4 bases off V and 8 bases off J, with a span of 15 bases between the germline ends. From cysteine to phenylalanine, the CDR3 is 14 amino acids long. The sequence is cut down to CDR3 DNA, 42 bases in frame from base 1. Looking up the germline V gene yields CDR1 SNHLY and CDR2 FYNNEI. What the work shows at the level of the full study, not this receptor alone: From day 15 to 85, contracting clones showed balanced CD4/CD8 phenotypes, whereas a second wave of clones that expanded from day 15 to 37 leaned towards CD4+. Whether the second-wave clones peaking on day 37 were SARS-CoV-2 specific was not confirmed. Contracting CD4+ clones appeared mostly in the CM and EM memory subsets, whereas CD8+ clones were enriched in EMRA. The detection of some responding clones in pre-infection memory suggests that pre-existing cross-reactive memory T cells joined the SARS-CoV-2 response. Only a couple of mild cases were covered by the study, and larger cohorts that include severe cases with pre-infection samples were considered necessary.

A note on this clonotype: Its antigen remains undetermined. No much larger clone exists at a distance of one base, and base qualities are not known.

Here the chain combines TRBV2 and TRBJ2-1; TRBD1 is a weak D gene call, 6 bases matching. The sequence was obtained from a young man who had mild COVID-19 (a few samples of this study predate the infection). The sample titles of this study are shuffled in the database, so cell type and time point are left out; the donor was told from shared clones. The sequencing input was PBMCs or a T cell subset sorted from them (not recorded which). The CDR3 reads as follows: CASSGSGTLDEQFF. DNA sequence: TGTGCCAGCAGTGGCTCCGGGACACTAGATGAGCAGTTCTTC. This CDR3, with the reference TRBV2 and TRBJ2-1 proteins standing in past its ends, gives the full variable domain EPEVTQTPSHQVTQMGQEVILRCVPISNHLYFYWYRQILGQKVEFLVSFYNNEISEKSEIFDDQFSVERPDGSNFTLKIRSTKLEDSAMYFCASSGSGTLDEQFFGPGTRLTVL.